This TCR beta chain was obtained from a study of human CD8 memory T cell subsets. UMI-labeled 5' RACE yielded the TCR beta libraries. Reanalyzing the 5' RACE reads, TCRdb keeps one entry per CDR3 protein, without DNA. This repertoire comprises 9,500 to 12,000 distinct CDR3 sequences; its ten largest clones make up 20%. Germline CDR1 is SGHNT and CDR2 is YYREEE (reference sequence). The CDR3 is 13 amino acids. CCR7+ PD-1+ TIGIT+ early memory CD8+ cells with dysfunctional traits were TPEX. The origin of this receptor is a human donor in good health. The sample comprised CD8+ T cells from PBMCs. The chain joins TRBV5-4 to TRBJ1-1. This chain's CDR3 is CASSLSGRPEAFF.